The clone carrying this T cell receptor (beta chain) was seen more than once but under ten times. Its antigen is not identified. Measured with immunoSEQ multiplex PCR; TCRdb has only the in-frame clones, and not every one. The table has more than 110,000 clones, approximately 85% seen once. The data were taken from a study of T cell responses to AZD1222 COVID-19 vaccine. Study at large: Pooling covered second doses at about 4 or about 12 weeks. Study-wide results and caveats: Distributed over spike, vaccine-associated CD4 TCRs predominated at 160-218 and 743-854. Baseline seropositivity characterized only a handful of AZD1222 recipients.

The TCR comes from an adult in good health. The sample was peripheral blood, taken on day 0 of AZD1222 vaccination.

The CDR3 is CAISQDRENEQYF. For the CDR3, the DNA is TGTGCCATCAGCCAGGACAGGGAAAACGAGCAGTACTTC. The chain couples TRBV10-3 to TRBJ2-7, with 8 bases identical to TRBD1. The CDR3 contains 13 residues. The germline V gene encodes CDR1 ENHRY and CDR2 SYGVKD. V shed 6 bases and J 5 bases; nucleotides not matched to a gene: 6.